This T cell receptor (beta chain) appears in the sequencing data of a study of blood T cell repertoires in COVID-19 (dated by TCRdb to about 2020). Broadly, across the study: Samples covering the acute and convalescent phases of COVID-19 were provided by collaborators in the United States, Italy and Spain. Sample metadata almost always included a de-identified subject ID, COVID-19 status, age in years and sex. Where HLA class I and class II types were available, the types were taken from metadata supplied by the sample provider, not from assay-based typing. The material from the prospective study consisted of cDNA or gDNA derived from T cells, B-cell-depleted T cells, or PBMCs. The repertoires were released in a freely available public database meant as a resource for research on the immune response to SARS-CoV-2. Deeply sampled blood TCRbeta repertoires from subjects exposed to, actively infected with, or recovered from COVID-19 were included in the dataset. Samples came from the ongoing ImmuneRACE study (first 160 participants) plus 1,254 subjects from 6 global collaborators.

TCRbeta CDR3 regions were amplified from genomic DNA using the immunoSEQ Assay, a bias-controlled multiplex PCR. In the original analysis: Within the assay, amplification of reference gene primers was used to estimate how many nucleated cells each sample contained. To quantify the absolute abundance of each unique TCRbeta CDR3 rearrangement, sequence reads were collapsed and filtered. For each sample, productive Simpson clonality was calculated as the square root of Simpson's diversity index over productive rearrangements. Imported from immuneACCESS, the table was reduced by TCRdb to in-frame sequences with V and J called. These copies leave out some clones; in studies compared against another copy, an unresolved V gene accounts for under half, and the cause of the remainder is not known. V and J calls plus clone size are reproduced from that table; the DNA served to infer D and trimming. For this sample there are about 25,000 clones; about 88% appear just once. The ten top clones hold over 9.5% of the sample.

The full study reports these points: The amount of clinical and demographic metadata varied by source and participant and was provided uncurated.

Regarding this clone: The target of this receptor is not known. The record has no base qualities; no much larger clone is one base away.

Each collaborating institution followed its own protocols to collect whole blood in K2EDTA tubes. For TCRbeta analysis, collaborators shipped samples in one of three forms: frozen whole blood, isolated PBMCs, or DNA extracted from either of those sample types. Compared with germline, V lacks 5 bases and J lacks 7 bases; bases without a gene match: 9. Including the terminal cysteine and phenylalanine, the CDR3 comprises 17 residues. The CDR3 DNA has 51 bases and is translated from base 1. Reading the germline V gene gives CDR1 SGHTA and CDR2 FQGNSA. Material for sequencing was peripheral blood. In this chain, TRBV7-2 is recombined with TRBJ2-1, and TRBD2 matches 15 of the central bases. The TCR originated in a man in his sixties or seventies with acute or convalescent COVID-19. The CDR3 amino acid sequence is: CASSRIGLAGGKNEQFF. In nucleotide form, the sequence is TGTGCCAGCAGCCGGATAGGACTAGCGGGGGGGAAGAATGAGCAGTTCTTC.